This T cell receptor beta chain originates from a study of blood T cell repertoires in COVID-19 (dated by TCRdb to about 2020). In the study overall: The collaborator samples originated in the United States, Italy and Spain and spanned the acute and convalescent phases of COVID-19. The material from the prospective study consisted of cDNA or gDNA derived from T cells, B-cell-depleted T cells, or PBMCs. Deeply sampled blood TCRbeta repertoires from subjects exposed to, actively infected with, or recovered from COVID-19 were included in the dataset. The repertoires were released in a freely available public database intended as a resource for research on the immune response to SARS-CoV-2. The samples were drawn from the first 160 participants of the ongoing ImmuneRACE study and from under 1,500 subjects provided by 6 global collaborators. Sample metadata almost always included a de-identified subject ID, COVID-19 status, age in years and sex. Where HLA class I and class II types were available, the types were taken from metadata supplied by the sample provider, not from assay-based typing.

CDR3 length: 13 amino acids, cysteine to phenylalanine. This entry keeps only the CDR3 DNA: 39 bases, framed from base 1. The junction shows trimming of 5 bases on V and 8 bases on J, plus 15 bases between the germline ends. From a lookup of the germline V gene, CDR1 and CDR2 are SGHVS and FQNEAQ. In Seattle, one collaborating source enrolled patients while the infection was active and tracked those patients longitudinally over the course of disease. The collaborating institutions used their own protocols to collect whole blood in K2EDTA tubes. For TCRbeta analysis, collaborators shipped samples as frozen whole blood, isolated PBMCs, or DNA extracted from either of those sample types. Remarks on this clone: Its binding antigen is unknown. Base qualities were left out, and no much larger clone turns up one base away.

The research as a whole found: Clinical and demographic metadata were provided uncurated, with the amount varying by source and participant.

TCRbeta CDR3 regions were amplified from genomic DNA using the immunoSEQ Assay, a bias-controlled multiplex PCR. As for the original processing: Within the assay, amplification of reference gene primers was used to estimate how many nucleated cells each sample contained. To quantify the absolute abundance of each unique TCRbeta CDR3 rearrangement, sequence reads were collapsed and filtered. For each sample, productive Simpson clonality was calculated by taking the square root of Simpson's diversity index across productive rearrangements. TCRdb carries this immuneACCESS record with in-frame sequences only. Its versions omit some clonotypes, under half of them owing to an unresolved V gene in the studies checked, with the rest unexplained. V and J calls and clone size are copied from that table; D and trimming were computed from the DNA. Recorded for this sample are 450,000 or so clones; roughly 89% of them occurred a single time. The ten largest clones represent roughly 0.84% of the sample.

The V and J segments used are TRBV7-8 and TRBJ1-2; no D gene call is confident. The TCR sequence derives from a man aged 18 to 29 with COVID-19, enrolled during active disease. Sequencing was carried out using peripheral blood. The CDR3 amino acid sequence is: CASSPGVLRGYTF. The sequence in DNA is TGTGCCAGCAGCCCAGGTGTTTTAAGGGGCTACACCTTC.